This T cell receptor (beta chain) was identified in a study of CD8 T cells in ankylosing spondylitis. Trimming at V came to 4 bases and at J to 9 bases, leaving 11 bases not matched to a gene. This CDR3 comprises 16 residues. General study results and limits: Disease-associated clonotypes exhibited CD8+ identity and were relatively infrequent in peripheral blood.

This clonotype was picked up a small number of times. Its antigen is as yet unknown. Researchers built TCR beta libraries using quantitative 5'-RACE with molecular barcodes. TCRdb passed the 5' RACE reads through MiXCR, listing each CDR3 protein once. Of 270,000 or so distinct CDR3 sequences in the sample, 15% to 20% were seen once. The source material was blood, either unsorted or a sorted T cell fraction (not recorded which). V usage is TRBV12-3 or TRBV12-4 and J usage is TRBJ2-1; 11 positions match TRBD2. This receptor was identified in a male donor with ankylosing spondylitis or in good health (not recorded which). The CDR3 loop reads CASSSEALAGAIEQFF. CDR3 in DNA: TGTGCCAGCAGTTCGGAAGCACTAGCGGGAGCGATTGAGCAGTTCTTC.